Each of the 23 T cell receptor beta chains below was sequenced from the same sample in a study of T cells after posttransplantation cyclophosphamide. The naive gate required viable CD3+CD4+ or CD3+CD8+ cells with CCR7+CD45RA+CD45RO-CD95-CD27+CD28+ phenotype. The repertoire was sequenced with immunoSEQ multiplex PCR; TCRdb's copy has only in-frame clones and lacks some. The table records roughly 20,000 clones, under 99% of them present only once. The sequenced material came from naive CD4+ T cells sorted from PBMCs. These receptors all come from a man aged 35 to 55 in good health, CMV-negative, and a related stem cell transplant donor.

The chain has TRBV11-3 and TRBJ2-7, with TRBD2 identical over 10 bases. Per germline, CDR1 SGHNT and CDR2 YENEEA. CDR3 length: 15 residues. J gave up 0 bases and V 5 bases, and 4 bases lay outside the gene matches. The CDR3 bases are TGTGCCAGCAGCGCGGGGACTAGCGACTCCTACGAGCAGTACTTC. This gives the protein CASSAGTSDSYEQYF.

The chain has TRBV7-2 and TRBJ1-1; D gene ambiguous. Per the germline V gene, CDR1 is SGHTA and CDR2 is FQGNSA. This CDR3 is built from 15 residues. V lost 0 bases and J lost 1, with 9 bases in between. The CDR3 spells CASSLAPAGNTEAFF. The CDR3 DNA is TGTGCCAGCAGCTTAGCTCCGGCAGGGAACACTGAAGCTTTCTTT.

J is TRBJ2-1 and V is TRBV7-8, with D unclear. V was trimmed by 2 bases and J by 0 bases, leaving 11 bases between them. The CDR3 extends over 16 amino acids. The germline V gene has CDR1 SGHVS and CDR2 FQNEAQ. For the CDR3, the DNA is TGTGCCAGCAGCTTAATGGGCCCAAGCTCCTACAATGAGCAGTTCTTC. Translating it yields CASSLMGPSSYNEQFF.

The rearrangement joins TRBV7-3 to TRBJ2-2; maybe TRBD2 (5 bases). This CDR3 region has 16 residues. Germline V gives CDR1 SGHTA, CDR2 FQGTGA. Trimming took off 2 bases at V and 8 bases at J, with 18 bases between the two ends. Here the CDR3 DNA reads TGTGCCAGCAGCTTAGAGGGCCAGTGGGGATCTGGGGAGCTGTTTTTT. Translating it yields CASSLEGQWGSGELFF.

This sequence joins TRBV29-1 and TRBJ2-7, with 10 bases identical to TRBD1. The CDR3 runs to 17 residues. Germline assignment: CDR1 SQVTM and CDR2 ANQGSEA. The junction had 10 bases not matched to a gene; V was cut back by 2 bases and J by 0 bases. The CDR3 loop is CSVETFPGTGDSYEQYF. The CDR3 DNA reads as TGCAGCGTTGAAACCTTTCCCGGGACAGGGGACTCCTACGAGCAGTACTTC.

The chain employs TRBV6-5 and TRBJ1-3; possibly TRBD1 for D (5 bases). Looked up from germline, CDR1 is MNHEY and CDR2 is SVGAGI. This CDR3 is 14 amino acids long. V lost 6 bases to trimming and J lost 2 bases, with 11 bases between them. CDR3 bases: TGTGCCAGCAGCAAACAGGATGCTGGAAACACCATATATTTT. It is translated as CASSKQDAGNTIYF.

The CDR3 here is CASIRGEAFF. The CDR3 coding sequence is TGTGCCAGCATAAGGGGTGAAGCTTTCTTT. The rearrangement uses TRBV6-5 and TRBJ1-1; a possible D gene is TRBD1 (5 bases). Trimming removed 7 bases at V and 7 bases at J, with 7 bases between. Germline V gives CDR1 MNHEY, CDR2 SVGAGI. This CDR3 comprises 10 residues.

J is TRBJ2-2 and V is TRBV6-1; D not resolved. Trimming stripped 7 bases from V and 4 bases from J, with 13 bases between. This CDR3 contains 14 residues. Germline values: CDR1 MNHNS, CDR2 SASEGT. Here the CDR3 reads CASILVPVTGELFF. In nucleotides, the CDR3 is TGTGCCAGCATTCTGGTCCCGGTCACCGGGGAGCTGTTTTTT.

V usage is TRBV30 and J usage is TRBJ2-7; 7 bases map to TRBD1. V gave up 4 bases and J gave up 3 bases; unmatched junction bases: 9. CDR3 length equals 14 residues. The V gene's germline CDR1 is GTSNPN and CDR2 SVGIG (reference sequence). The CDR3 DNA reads TGTGCCTGGATACAGGGGTTCCCTTACTACGAGCAGTACTTC. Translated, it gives CAWIQGFPYYEQYF.

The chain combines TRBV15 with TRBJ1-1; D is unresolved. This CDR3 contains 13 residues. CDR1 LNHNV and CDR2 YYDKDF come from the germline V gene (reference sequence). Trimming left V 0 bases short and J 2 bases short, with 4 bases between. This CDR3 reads CATSRDHNTEAFF. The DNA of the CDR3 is TGTGCCACCAGCAGAGATCATAACACTGAAGCTTTCTTT.

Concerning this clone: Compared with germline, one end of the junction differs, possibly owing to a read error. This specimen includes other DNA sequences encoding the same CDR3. The CDR3, as DNA: TGTGCCAGCAGCCAAGGGACTAGCACCGGGGAGCTGTTCTTT. The encoded protein is CASSQGTSTGELFF. The rearrangement uses TRBV11-3 and TRBJ2-2; 9 bases are a match to TRBD2. Per germline, CDR1 SGHNT and CDR2 YENEEA. The CDR3 runs 14 residues.

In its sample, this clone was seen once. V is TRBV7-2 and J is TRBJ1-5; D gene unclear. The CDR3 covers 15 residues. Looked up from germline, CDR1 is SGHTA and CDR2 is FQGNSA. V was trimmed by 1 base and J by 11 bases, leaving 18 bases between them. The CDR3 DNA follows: TGTGCCAGCAGCTTAGTTGCTGCACTCCCCCAGGCCCAGCATTTT. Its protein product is CASSLVAALPQAQHF.

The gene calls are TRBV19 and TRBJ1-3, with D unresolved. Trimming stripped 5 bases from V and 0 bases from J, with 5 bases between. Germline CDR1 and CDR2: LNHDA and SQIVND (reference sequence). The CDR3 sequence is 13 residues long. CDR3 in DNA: TGTGCCAGTAGTTCCGTCTCTGGAAACACCATATATTTT. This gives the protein CASSSVSGNTIYF.

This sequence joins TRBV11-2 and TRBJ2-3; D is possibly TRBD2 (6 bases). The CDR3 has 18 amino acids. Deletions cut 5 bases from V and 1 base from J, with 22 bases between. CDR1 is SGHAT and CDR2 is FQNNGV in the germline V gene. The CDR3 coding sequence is TGTGCCAGCAGCCCCCCCACGACGGGAGAGTTTGGCACAGATACGCAGTATTTT. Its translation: CASSPPTTGEFGTDTQYF.

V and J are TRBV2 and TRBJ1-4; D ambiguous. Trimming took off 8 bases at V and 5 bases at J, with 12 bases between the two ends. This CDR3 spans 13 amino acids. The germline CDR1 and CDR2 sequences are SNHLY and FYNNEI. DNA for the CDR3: TGTGCCAGCGTTGGCAGTTTAAATGAAAAACTGTTTTTT. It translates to CASVGSLNEKLFF. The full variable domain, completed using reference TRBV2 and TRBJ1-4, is EPEVTQTPSHQVTQMGQEVILRCVPISNHLYFYWYRQILGQKVEFLVSFYNNEISEKSEIFDDQFSVERPDGSNFTLKIRSTKLEDSAMYFCASVGSLNEKLFFGSGTQLSVL.

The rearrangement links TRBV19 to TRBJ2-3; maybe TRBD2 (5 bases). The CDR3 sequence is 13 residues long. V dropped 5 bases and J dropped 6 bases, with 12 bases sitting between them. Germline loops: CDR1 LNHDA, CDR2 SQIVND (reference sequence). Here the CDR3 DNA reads TGTGCCAGTAGTCTCCCGGGGAGCGATACGCAGTATTTT. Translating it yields CASSLPGSDTQYF.

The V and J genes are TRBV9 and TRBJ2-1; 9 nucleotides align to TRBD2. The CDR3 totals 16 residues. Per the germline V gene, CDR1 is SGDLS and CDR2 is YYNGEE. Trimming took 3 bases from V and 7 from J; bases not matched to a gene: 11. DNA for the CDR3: TGTGCCAGCAGCGAGGCCTTAGCGGGAGTCAGTAATGAGCAGTTCTTC. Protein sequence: CASSEALAGVSNEQFF. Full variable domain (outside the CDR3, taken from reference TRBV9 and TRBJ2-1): DSGVTQTPKHLITATGQRVTLRCSPRSGDLSVYWYQQSLDQGLQFLIQYYNGEERAKGNILERFSAQQFPDLHSELNLSSLELGDSALYFCASSEALAGVSNEQFFGPGTRLTVL.

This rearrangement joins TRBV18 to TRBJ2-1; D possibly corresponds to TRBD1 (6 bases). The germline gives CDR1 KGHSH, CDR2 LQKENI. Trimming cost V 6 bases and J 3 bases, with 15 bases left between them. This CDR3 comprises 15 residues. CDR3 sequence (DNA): TGTGCCAGCTCCCTGTTCCAGGGGAGCTACAATGAGCAGTTCTTC. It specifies CASSLFQGSYNEQFF.

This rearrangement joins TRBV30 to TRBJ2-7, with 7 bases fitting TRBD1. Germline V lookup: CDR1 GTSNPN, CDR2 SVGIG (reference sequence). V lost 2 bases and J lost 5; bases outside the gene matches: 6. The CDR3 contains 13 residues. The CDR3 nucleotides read TGTGCCTGGAGTCCTGACAGGGACGACGAGCAGTACTTC. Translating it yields CAWSPDRDDEQYF.

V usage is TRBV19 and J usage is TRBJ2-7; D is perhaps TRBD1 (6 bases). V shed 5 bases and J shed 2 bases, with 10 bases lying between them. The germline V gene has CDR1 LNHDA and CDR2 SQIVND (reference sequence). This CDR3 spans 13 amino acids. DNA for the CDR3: TGTGCCAGTAGTGGGCGGACAGCCTACGAGCAGTACTTC. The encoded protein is CASSGRTAYEQYF.

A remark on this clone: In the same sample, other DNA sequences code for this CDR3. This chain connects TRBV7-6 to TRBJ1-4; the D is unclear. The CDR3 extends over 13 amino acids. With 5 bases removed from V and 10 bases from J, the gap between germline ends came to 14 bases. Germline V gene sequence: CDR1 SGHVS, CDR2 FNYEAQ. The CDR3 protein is CASSLGWARKLFF. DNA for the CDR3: TGTGCCAGCAGCCTAGGTTGGGCCAGAAAACTGTTTTTT.

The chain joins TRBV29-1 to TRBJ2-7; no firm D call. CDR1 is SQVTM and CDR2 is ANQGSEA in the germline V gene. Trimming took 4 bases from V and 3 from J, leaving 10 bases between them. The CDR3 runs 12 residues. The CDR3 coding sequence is TGCAGCGTTGCGTGGCAGAACTACGAGCAGTACTTC. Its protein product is CSVAWQNYEQYF.

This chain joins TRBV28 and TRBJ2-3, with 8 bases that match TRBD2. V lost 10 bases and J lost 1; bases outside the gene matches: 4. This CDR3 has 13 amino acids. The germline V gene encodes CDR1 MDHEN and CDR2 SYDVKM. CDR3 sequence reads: CATQLAGTDTQYF. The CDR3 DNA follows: TGTGCCACCCAACTAGCGGGCACAGATACGCAGTATTTT.